This T cell receptor beta chain was sequenced in a study of T cell clusters in autoimmune cytopenias. CDR3 size: 15 residues. CDR1 and CDR2 from the germline V gene are KGHDR and SFDVKD. One tube held mixed TRB-A and TRB-B primer pools for touch-down PCR. Following a re-call of the multiplex PCR reads, TCRdb has one entry per CDR3 protein and lacks DNA. The repertoire table contains approximately 2,100 distinct CDR3 sequences. Some 38,000 genome equivalents of blood DNA were amplified for TRB. This sample was also put to use in a study of T cell repertoires in aging, cancer and after chemotherapy. That paper states: Patients with chronic lymphocytic leukemia were sampled before and after fludarabine- or bendamustine-based chemotherapy. In healthy donors, age-related TCR diversity loss mainly reflected lost richness. These repertoire data do not allow conclusions about immunological memory after chemotherapy.

This receptor was identified in a human donor with an autoimmune cytopenia or autoimmune hepatitis (not recorded which). J is TRBJ2-1 and V is TRBV24-1; TCRdb's D gene call, TRBD2, goes unchecked for lack of DNA. The sequenced material came from peripheral blood. CDR3 region: CATSDRTGGANEQFF.